This TCR beta chain was captured by sequencing in a study of cytomegalovirus exposure and HLA in healthy donors. As regards this clone: Its antigen remains unidentified.

Study-wide results and caveats: Specificity of a few CMV-associated chains for CMV antigens was verified in vitro. The study flagged some 170 TCR beta chains as cytomegalovirus-associated. Most TCR sequences proved rare, with some public TCRs found in many donors.

Assay used: immunoSEQ multiplex PCR; TCRdb lists only in-frame clones, some missing. The table includes roughly 180,000 clones, 86% detected once. Per the germline V gene, CDR1 is LGHNA and CDR2 is YSLEER. The CDR3 spans 14 residues. Trimming cost V 0 bases and J 7 bases, with 11 bases left between them. The sequence was obtained from a man younger than 40 in good health and CMV-seropositive. Sequenced material: PBMCs. The V and J genes are TRBV4-3 and TRBJ2-3; no clear D. The CDR3 protein is CASSQDSARNTQYF. CDR3 DNA sequence: TGCGCCAGCAGCCAAGACTCAGCCCGGAATACGCAGTATTTT.